These 11 T cell receptor beta chains share one sample of origin, sequenced in a study of T cells after yellow fever vaccination. TCRdb used MiXCR to reprocess the 5' RACE reads, holding one entry per CDR3 protein. This table holds around 50,000 distinct CDR3 sequences, around 6.4% found once. Sequencing was performed on PBMCs, either bulk or a sorted T-cell subset (CD4+, CD8+, memory, or dextramer-sorted; not recorded which), taken 45 days after the yellow fever booster vaccination. The receptors were sampled from a man aged 30 to 39 who received the YFV17D yellow fever vaccine.

There are many counts of this clonotype. The rearrangement uses TRBV20-1 and TRBJ2-1, with D possibly being TRBD2 (6 bases). Germline lookup yields CDR1 DFQATT and CDR2 SNEGSKA (reference sequence). Trimming took off 2 bases at V and 6 bases at J, with 14 bases between the two ends. There are 14 residues in the CDR3. The DNA of the CDR3 is TGCAGTGCTAGATCTCCCGGGACTGGCAATGAGCAGTTCTTC. As protein: CSARSPGTGNEQFF.

The chain carries TRBV11-2 and TRBJ2-5; D might be TRBD2 (6 bases). Trimming stripped 8 bases from V and 7 bases from J, with 17 bases between. Germline CDR1 is SGHAT and CDR2 is FQNNGV. The CDR3 consists of 13 residues. CDR3 coding DNA: TGTGCCAGCCGGGACTCCCGCGCGGCGACCCAGTACTTC. Its translation: CASRDSRAATQYF.

Only a few counts were recorded for this clonotype. This sequence joins TRBV20-1 and TRBJ2-3, with TRBD2 matching over 13 bases. The CDR3 is 15 amino acids. In germline, CDR1 is DFQATT, CDR2 SNEGSKA (reference sequence). J gave up 9 bases and V 6 bases, and 12 bases lay outside the gene matches. CDR3 amino acids: CSAFGLAGDGMTQYF. For the CDR3, the DNA is TGCAGTGCATTTGGACTAGCGGGAGATGGGATGACGCAGTATTTT.

This clonotype showed up many times. J is TRBJ2-7 and V is TRBV10-2; no reliable D call. The CDR3 is made up of 13 amino acids. The germline V and J ends were trimmed by 6 bases and 0 bases, with 9 bases remaining between them. CDR1 is WSHSY and CDR2 is SAAADI in the germline V gene. The CDR3 region is CASRAASSYEQYF. CDR3 nucleotide sequence: TGCGCCAGCAGGGCCGCGAGCTCCTACGAGCAGTACTTC.

About this clonotype: This clone may be a read error of a much larger clone one base away. CDR3 protein: CASSYLDSLYEQHF. The CDR3 DNA follows: TGTGCCAGCAGTTACCTTGACAGCTTGTACGAGCAGCACTTC. The gene calls are TRBV6-5 and TRBJ2-7; tentatively, D is TRBD1 (5 bases). This CDR3 is built from 14 residues. Looked up from germline, CDR1 is MNHEY and CDR2 is SVGAGI.

This clonotype has ten or more counts. This chain uses TRBV20-1 with TRBJ2-7, with 13 bases that match TRBD2. The trim removed 1 base at V and 5 bases at J, leaving 17 bases unmatched. The V gene's germline CDR1 is DFQATT and CDR2 SNEGSKA (reference sequence). This CDR3 has 19 residues. CDR3 in DNA: TGCAGTGCTAGAGCCCCTACCGGGACTAGCGGGACGATAGCGAACGAGCAGTACTTC. This gives the protein CSARAPTGTSGTIANEQYF.

The chain has TRBV5-4 and TRBJ2-1; the D is unclear. The germline CDR1 and CDR2 sequences are SGHNT and YYREEE (reference sequence). V dropped 0 bases and J dropped 9 bases, with 10 bases sitting between them. The CDR3 has 13 residues. The CDR3 spells CASSLVTHREQFF. CDR3 coding DNA: TGTGCCAGCAGCTTGGTTACCCATCGTGAGCAGTTCTTC.

In this sample, this clonotype turned up many times. V is TRBV4-2 and J is TRBJ2-6; D perhaps matches TRBD1 (6 bases). Germline-derived CDR1 and CDR2 are LGHNA and YNFKEQ. This CDR3 has 16 amino acids. V was trimmed by 2 bases and J by 4 bases, leaving 12 bases between them. CDR3 protein: CASSQTQGSGANVLTF. In DNA form, the CDR3 reads TGTGCCAGCAGCCAAACACAGGGATCCGGGGCCAACGTCCTGACTTTC.

The gene calls are TRBV7-2 and TRBJ2-5; the D gene is possibly TRBD1 (7 bases). This CDR3 is built from 15 residues. From germline, CDR1 is SGHTA and CDR2 FQGNSA. Trimming took off 5 bases at V and 5 bases at J, with 18 bases between the two ends. This chain's CDR3 is CASSLGDRDLETQYF. CDR3 bases: TGTGCCAGCAGCCTAGGTGACAGGGACTTGGAGACCCAGTACTTC.

This clonotype has at least ten counts. The rearrangement links TRBV7-8 to TRBJ1-5, with TRBD1 identical over 7 bases. The CDR3 runs to 18 residues. V gave up 4 bases and J gave up 4 bases; unmatched junction bases: 16. Germline assignment: CDR1 SGHVS and CDR2 FQNEAQ. CDR3 bases: TGTGCCAGCAGCTCACCAAATCCGATGACAGGGCTGAATCAGCCCCAGCATTTT. Translating gives CASSSPNPMTGLNQPQHF.

This clonotype was observed many times. This chain uses TRBV2 with TRBJ1-5; 7 positions match TRBD1. V was pared by 6 bases and J by 7 bases, with 9 bases of the junction left unmatched. Per the germline V gene, CDR1 is SNHLY and CDR2 is FYNNEI. The CDR3 length is 14 residues. CDR3 coding DNA: TGTGCCAGCAGAGCGGAACAGGGGAAACAGCCCCAGCATTTT. Translation: CASRAEQGKQPQHF.